This T cell receptor beta chain was retrieved from a study of cytotoxic CD8 clonotypes in ibrutinib-treated CLL (dated by TCRdb to about 2021). Regarding the study in general: The cohort was composed of 11 relapsed/refractory and fewer than 16 treatment-naive patients; IGHV unmutated status was identified in some 17 patients. Of the 85 to 95 participants in the trial, about two dozen had longitudinal samples available. Response samples were obtained after a median of 12 months of treatment, with a range of about 6 to 40 months. An average of about 250,000 productive templates and 94,082 productive rearrangements was obtained per sample. Cryopreserved peripheral blood mononuclear cells were collected before treatment, at response, and at either disease progression or sustained remission. Responses were partial in some 24 patients and complete in 2; after median around 72 months follow-up, roughly 14 stayed in remission and around 12 progressed. Results and caveats for the whole study, not just this receptor: Sampling times were not matched between sustained-remission and progressing patients, and lymph node repertoires were not studied. Clonality rose at ibrutinib response, remained stable during sustained remission, and dropped back toward baseline at progression. Baseline clonality exceeded that of age-matched healthy donors and correlated strongly with circulating CD8+ T-cell counts. Public clonotypes were rare and either contracted or stayed stable during treatment, and the rise in clonality at ibrutinib response reflected the expansion of private clonotypes.

On a MiSeq, deep resolution sequencing aimed for a depth between 1 in 1 million and 1 in 200,000 T cells, with each clonotype covered around 9.2x on average. The immunoSEQ hsTCRB Kit was used to generate TCR beta libraries. As for how the authors treated the data: The data were analyzed with ImmunoSEQ Analyzer and ImmunoSEQ Data Assistant, and V, D and J gene assignments followed IMGT definitions. Clonality was computed as one minus normalized Shannon entropy of productive rearrangement frequencies, ranging from 0 to 1. Public clonotype analysis was restricted to overrepresented clonotypes comprising at least 0.05% of each patient's repertoire. About a dozen repertoires from age-matched healthy donors, obtained from immuneACCESS, served as clonality controls. Imported from immuneACCESS, the table was reduced by TCRdb to in-frame sequences with V and J called. These copies leave out some clones; in studies compared against another copy, an unresolved V gene accounts for under half, and the cause of the remainder is not known. The V and J calls and clone size are taken from that table; D and trimming were inferred from the DNA. In all, the sample holds approximately 22,000 clones, and approximately 69% of those were seen once. The ten largest clones represent 20% to 30% of the sample.

For TCR beta library preparation, around 2 micrograms of genomic DNA were isolated from cryopreserved PBMCs. Longitudinal blood samples from CLL patients on ibrutinib monotherapy were analyzed using high-throughput TCR beta sequencing. The patients were enrolled in a single-center, open-label phase 2 trial of ibrutinib monotherapy. From the cysteine up to the phenylalanine, the CDR3 has a length of 14 residues. Here the CDR3 DNA is all that survives: 42 bases in frame from base 1. At the junction V is shortened by 1 base and J by 3 bases; bases outside the gene matches: 2. Reading the germline V gene gives CDR1 SQVTM and CDR2 ANQGSEA. Concerning this clone itself: No antigen is known for it. The sample holds no much larger clone one base away, and base qualities are not on file. Within the sample, other DNA sequences also encode this same CDR3.

The V and J segments used are TRBV29-1 and TRBJ2-3, and 9 junctional nucleotides match TRBD1. The TCR was taken from a human donor with chronic lymphocytic leukemia. This material consisted of PBMCs, taken before ibrutinib treatment. The base sequence is TGCAGCGTTGAAGGACAGGGGGTGACAGATACGCAGTATTTT. Translated, this gives CSVEGQGVTDTQYF.